This T cell receptor (beta chain) was obtained from a study of identical twins. Findings of the study overall: Models underestimated TCR alpha sharing (out-of-frame) in monozygotic twins. Sharing of beta out-of-frame sequences by twins showed a weaker excess. Out-of-frame alpha sequences shared by twins were enriched for low generation probability.

Template switching introduced a universal primer site, and the cDNA bore unique molecular identifiers. TCRdb re-called the 5' RACE reads with MiXCR, one entry per CDR3 protein. The sample contains approximately 240,000 distinct CDR3 sequences, roughly an eighth of which appear only once. Germline CDR1 and CDR2: LGHDT and YNNKEL (reference sequence). Trimming took off 0 bases at V and 3 bases at J, with 11 bases between the two ends. There are 15 residues in the CDR3. This clonotype appeared many times. The antigen is not known. The chain joins TRBV3-1 to TRBJ1-2; possible D gene TRBD1, 5 bases. The specimen was memory (CD45RO+) T cells sorted from blood. This clonotype originated in a woman in her late teens or twenties in good health. Here the CDR3 reads CASSQDVTAHYGYTF. Written as DNA, the CDR3 is TGTGCCAGCAGCCAAGATGTGACAGCCCACTATGGCTACACCTTC.